This TCR beta chain was sequenced during a study of blood T cell repertoires in COVID-19 (dated by TCRdb to the early 2020s). Notes on the research overall: The collaborator samples originated in the United States, Italy and Spain and spanned the acute and convalescent phases of COVID-19. The material from the prospective study consisted of cDNA or gDNA derived from T cells, B-cell-depleted T cells, or PBMCs. Deeply sampled blood TCRbeta repertoires from subjects exposed to, actively infected with, or recovered from COVID-19 were included in the dataset. The repertoires were released in a freely available public database intended as a resource for research on the immune response to SARS-CoV-2. The samples were drawn from the first 160 participants of the ongoing ImmuneRACE study and from some 1,300 subjects provided by 6 global collaborators. The sample metadata nearly always contained a de-identified subject ID, COVID-19 status, age in years and sex. HLA class I and class II types, where available, came from metadata supplied by the sample provider rather than from assay-based typing.

Each collaborating institution followed its own protocols to collect whole blood in K2EDTA tubes. Collaborator samples were shipped for TCRbeta analysis as frozen whole blood, isolated PBMCs, or DNA extracted from either sample type. On this clone itself: This clone's antigen is unknown. There are no base qualities to consult, and no much larger clone falls within one base.

TCRbeta CDR3 regions were amplified from genomic DNA using the immunoSEQ Assay, a bias-controlled multiplex PCR. Regarding the original processing steps: The number of nucleated cells in each sample was estimated from the amplification of reference gene primers within the assay. Sequence reads were collapsed and filtered to measure the absolute abundance of every unique TCRbeta CDR3 rearrangement. For each sample, productive Simpson clonality was calculated by taking the square root of Simpson's diversity index across productive rearrangements. TCRdb's version of the immuneACCESS table is confined to in-frame rearrangements and falls short of the full clone set. An unresolved V gene accounts for under half of the shortfall where checked; the remainder is of unknown origin. Clone size and V and J calls were adopted from that table, with D and trimming inferred from the DNA. The sample includes 250,000 to 350,000 clones, with around nine tenths observed a single time. The biggest ten clones account for approximately 12% of the sample.

The research as a whole found: How much clinical and demographic metadata was included differed by source and by participant, and the metadata was provided uncurated.

The CDR3, from cysteine to phenylalanine, totals 14 residues. Solely the CDR3 DNA is kept, with 42 bases framed from the first base. Trimming leaves V shorter by 4 bases and J shorter by 8 bases, with the junction holding 9 bases beyond the gene matches. CDR1 is given as MNHEY and CDR2 as SMNVEV, both from the germline V gene (reference sequence). This TCR was recovered from a woman aged 55-69 years with acute or convalescent COVID-19. The V and J segments used are TRBV27 and TRBJ1-2, with TRBD1 matching 8 junction bases. What was sequenced was peripheral blood. The CDR3 has the sequence CASSSHGQGFGYTF. The DNA reads as follows: TGTGCCAGCAGTTCTCACGGACAGGGCTTCGGCTACACCTTC.